Sequencing of this T cell receptor (beta chain) was carried out in a study of blood T cell repertoires in COVID-19. Study details: Both acute and convalescent COVID-19 samples were obtained from the United States, Italy and Spain. T cells, B-cell-depleted T cells, or PBMCs supplied cDNA or gDNA.

Per the germline V gene, CDR1 is SGDLS and CDR2 is YYNGEE. The CDR3 contains 13 residues. The ends lost 3 bases at V and 4 bases at J; junction bases unmatched: 3. The protocol was immunoSEQ multiplex PCR, while the TCRdb copy is restricted to in-frame clones and leaves out a portion. This repertoire shows about 78,000 clones, about 92% found once; its top ten account for roughly 1%. The sequenced material came from peripheral blood. The TCR was taken from a woman between 50 and 59 years old in a cohort sampled during active COVID-19. V and J are TRBV9 and TRBJ1-2; 7 bases map to TRBD1. The CDR3 reads CASSAGTAYGYTF. CDR3 nucleotides: TGTGCCAGCAGCGCTGGGACAGCCTATGGCTACACCTTC.